This T cell receptor (beta chain) appears in the sequencing data of a study of blood T cell repertoires in COVID-19. Study-wide context: Acute-phase and convalescent COVID-19 samples originated in the United States, Italy and Spain. The cDNA or gDNA used as material had been derived from T cells, B-cell-depleted T cells, or PBMCs.

In the source study's methods: Counts of nucleated cells, estimated from reference gene primer amplification, were obtained. The repertoire was sequenced with immunoSEQ multiplex PCR; TCRdb's copy has only in-frame clones and lacks some. The DNA was the basis for D and trimming; V, J and clone size are from that table. Here the sample spans about 98,000 clones, roughly 86% being singletons. From germline, CDR1 is MNHEY and CDR2 SMNVEV (reference sequence). J lost 12 bases, V lost 5 bases, and 11 bases had no gene match. CDR3 length: 15 amino acids. This chain links TRBV27 with TRBJ2-1, with TRBD1 matching over 12 bases. The clonotype was recovered from a man aged 50 to 60 with acute or convalescent COVID-19. The sample consisted of peripheral blood. For the CDR3, the DNA is TGTGCCAGCAGTCCCCGGGACAGGGGGCTCTTAGGGCAGTTCTTC. Its translation is CASSPRDRGLLGQFF.